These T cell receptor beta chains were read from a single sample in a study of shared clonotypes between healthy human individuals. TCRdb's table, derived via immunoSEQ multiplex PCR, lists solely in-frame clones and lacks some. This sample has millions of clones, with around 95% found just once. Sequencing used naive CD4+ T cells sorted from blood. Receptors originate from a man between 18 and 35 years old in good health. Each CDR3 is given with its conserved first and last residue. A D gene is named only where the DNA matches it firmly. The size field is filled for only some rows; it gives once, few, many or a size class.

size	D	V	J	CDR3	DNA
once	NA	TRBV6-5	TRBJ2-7	CASSYSQLGRAYEQYF	TGTGCCAGCAGTTACTCCCAACTAGGAAGGGCCTACGAGCAGTACTTC
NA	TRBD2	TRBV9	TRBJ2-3	CASSVGEGGLGVDTQYF	TGTGCCAGCAGCGTAGGGGAAGGAGGACTAGGGGTAGATACGCAGTATTTT
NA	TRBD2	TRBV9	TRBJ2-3	CASSPRTSGSGTDTQYF	TGTGCCAGCAGCCCCCGGACTAGCGGGAGTGGCACAGATACGCAGTATTTT
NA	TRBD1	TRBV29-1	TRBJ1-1	CSGGQGDTEAFF	TGCAGCGGGGGACAGGGGGACACTGAAGCTTTCTTT
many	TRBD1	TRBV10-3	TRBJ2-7	CATGTGGLYEQYF	TGTGCCACCGGGACAGGAGGCCTCTACGAGCAGTACTTC
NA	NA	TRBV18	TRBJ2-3	CASSRDLDARTDTQYF	TGTGCCAGCTCCCGAGACTTAGACGCGAGGACAGATACGCAGTATTTT
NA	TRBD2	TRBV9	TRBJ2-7	CASSVGLSGDNYEQYF	TGTGCCAGCAGCGTAGGCCTTAGCGGGGACAACTACGAGCAGTACTTC
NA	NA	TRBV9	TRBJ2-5	CASSVGGSGAEETQYF	TGTGCCAGCAGCGTAGGGGGCTCCGGGGCTGAAGAGACCCAGTACTTC
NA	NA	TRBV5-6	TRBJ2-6	CASSTPQGGAGANVLTF	TGTGCCAGCAGCACCCCACAGGGAGGCGCTGGGGCCAACGTCCTGACTTTC
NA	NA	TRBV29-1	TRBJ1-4	CSVDLNEKLFF	TGCAGCGTTGACCTTAATGAAAAACTGTTTTTT
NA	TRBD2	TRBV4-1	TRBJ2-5	CASSSSGGSGGKETQYF	TGCGCCAGCAGCTCCTCAGGAGGTAGCGGGGGGAAAGAGACCCAGTACTTC
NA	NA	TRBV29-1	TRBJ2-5	CSVGHFQETQYF	TGCAGCGTTGGACACTTCCAAGAGACCCAGTACTTC
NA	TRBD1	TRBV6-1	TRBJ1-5	CAINAGGSSNQPQHF	TGTGCCATCAACGCAGGGGGCTCAAGCAATCAGCCCCAGCATTTT
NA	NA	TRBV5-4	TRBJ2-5	CASRQGTTETQYF	TGTGCCAGCAGGCAAGGGACGACAGAGACCCAGTACTTC
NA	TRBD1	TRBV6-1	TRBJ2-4	CASSASQGAMAKNIQYF	TGTGCCAGCAGTGCGAGCCAGGGGGCGATGGCCAAAAACATTCAGTACTTC
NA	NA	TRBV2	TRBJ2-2	CASSLTYTGELFF	TGTGCCAGCAGTCTTACTTATACCGGGGAGCTGTTTTTT
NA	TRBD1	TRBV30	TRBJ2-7	CACYYGGQGAYEQYF	TGTGCCTGCTATTATGGGGGACAGGGTGCCTACGAGCAGTACTTC
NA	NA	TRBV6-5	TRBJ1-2	CASRSQSYGYTF	TGTGCCAGCCGCAGCCAGTCCTATGGCTACACCTTC
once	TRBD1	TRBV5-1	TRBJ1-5	CASSWGQGGQPQHF	TGCGCCAGCAGCTGGGGACAGGGTGGTCAGCCCCAGCATTTT
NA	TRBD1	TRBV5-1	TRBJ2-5	CASSSGQGGETQYF	TGCGCCAGCAGCTCCGGACAGGGTGGAGAGACCCAGTACTTC
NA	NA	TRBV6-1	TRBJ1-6	CASSDQINPPGTLHF	TGTGCCAGCAGTGACCAAATAAACCCTCCGGGGACCCTCCACTTT
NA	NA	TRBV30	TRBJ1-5	CAWSVQGKQPQHF	TGTGCCTGGAGTGTACAAGGGAAACAGCCCCAGCATTTT
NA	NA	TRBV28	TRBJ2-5	CASSFWGIMFQETQYF	TGTGCCAGCAGTTTTTGGGGCATTATGTTTCAAGAGACCCAGTACTTC
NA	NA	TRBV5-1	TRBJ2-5	CASTGRIQETQYF	TGCGCCAGCACGGGGCGGATCCAAGAGACCCAGTACTTC
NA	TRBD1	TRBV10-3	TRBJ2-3	CAISEGQGGSTDTQYF	TGTGCCATCAGTGAAGGACAGGGGGGCTCCACAGATACGCAGTATTTT
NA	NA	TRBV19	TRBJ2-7	CASSPSGPRSYEQYF	TGTGCCAGTAGTCCCTCGGGACCCCGCTCCTACGAGCAGTACTTC
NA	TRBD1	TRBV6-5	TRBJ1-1	CASCRGTGGTEAFF	TGTGCCAGCTGCCGGGGCACAGGGGGGACTGAAGCTTTCTTT
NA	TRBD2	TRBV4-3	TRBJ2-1	CASSQDPGLAINEQFF	TGCGCCAGCAGCCAAGACCCCGGACTAGCCATAAATGAGCAGTTCTTC
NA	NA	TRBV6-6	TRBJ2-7	CASTPGSGRSYEQYF	TGTGCCAGCACCCCAGGGTCAGGTCGCTCCTACGAGCAGTACTTC
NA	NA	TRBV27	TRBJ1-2	CASSLSPSYGDYTF	TGTGCCAGCAGTTTATCGCCGAGCTATGGTGACTACACCTTC
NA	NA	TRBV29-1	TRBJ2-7	CSVVGNEQYF	TGCAGCGTTGTAGGGAACGAGCAGTACTTC
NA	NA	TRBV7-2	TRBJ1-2	CASSLDYGQGYGYTF	TGTGCCAGCAGCTTAGATTATGGTCAGGGATATGGCTACACCTTC
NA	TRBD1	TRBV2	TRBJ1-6	CASRHGTGDSPLHF	TGTGCCAGCAGACATGGGACAGGGGATTCACCCCTCCACTTT
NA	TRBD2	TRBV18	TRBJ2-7	CASSPPSGGRYEQYF	TGTGCCAGCTCACCACCCTCCGGGGGGAGGTACGAGCAGTACTTC
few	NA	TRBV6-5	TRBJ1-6	CASSYQGSNSPLHF	TGTGCCAGCAGTTATCAGGGTAGTAATTCACCCCTCCACTTT
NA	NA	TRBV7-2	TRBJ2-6	CASSLGQVSSGANVLTF	TGTGCCAGCAGCTTAGGACAGGTCAGCTCTGGGGCCAACGTCCTGACTTTC
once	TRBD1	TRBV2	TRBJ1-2	CASILIQGDYYGYTF	TGTGCCAGCATTCTCATCCAGGGGGATTACTATGGCTACACCTTC
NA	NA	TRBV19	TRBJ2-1	CASSIGRPRPYNEQFF	TGTGCCAGTAGTATCGGACGGCCTCGCCCCTACAATGAGCAGTTCTTC
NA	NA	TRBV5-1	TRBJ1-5	CASSLDGPDQPQHF	TGCGCCAGCAGCTTGGACGGGCCAGATCAGCCCCAGCATTTT
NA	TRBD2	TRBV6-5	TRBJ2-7	CASSSWTSGSNEQYF	TGTGCCAGCAGTTCTTGGACTAGCGGGAGTAACGAGCAGTACTTC
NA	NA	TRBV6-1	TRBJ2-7	CASSEGGQGSYEQYF	TGTGCCAGCAGTGAAGGAGGACAAGGATCCTACGAGCAGTACTTC
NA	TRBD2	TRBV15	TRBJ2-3	CATRRGLAGGTDTQYF	TGTGCCACCAGAAGGGGATTAGCGGGGGGCACAGATACGCAGTATTTT
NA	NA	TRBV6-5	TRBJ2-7	CASRPGLYSYEQYF	TGTGCCAGCAGGCCCGGCCTATACTCCTACGAGCAGTACTTC
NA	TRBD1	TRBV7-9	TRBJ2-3	CASSPRTGDITDTQYF	TGTGCCAGCAGCCCGAGGACAGGGGACATCACAGATACGCAGTATTTT
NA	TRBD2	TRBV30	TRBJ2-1	CAWSRASGRYEQFF	TGTGCCTGGAGCCGGGCTAGCGGGAGGTATGAGCAGTTCTTC
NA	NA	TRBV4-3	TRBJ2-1	CASSSGGLSGHEQFF	TGCGCCAGCAGCTCCGGTGGGTTATCGGGCCATGAGCAGTTCTTC
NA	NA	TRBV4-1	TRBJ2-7	CASSQDPTTAAYEQYF	TGCGCCAGCAGCCAAGATCCGACGACAGCAGCCTACGAGCAGTACTTC
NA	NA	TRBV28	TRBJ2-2	CASSLMGSTGELFF	TGTGCCAGCAGTTTAATGGGGTCCACCGGGGAGCTGTTTTTT
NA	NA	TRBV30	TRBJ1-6	CAWTYNSPLHF	TGTGCCTGGACCTATAATTCACCCCTCCACTTT
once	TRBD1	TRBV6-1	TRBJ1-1	CASSEGTGFTEAFF	TGTGCCAGCAGTGAAGGGACAGGGTTCACTGAAGCTTTCTTT
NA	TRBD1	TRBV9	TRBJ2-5	CASSVGNRGETQYF	TGTGCCAGCAGCGTAGGTAACAGGGGAGAGACCCAGTACTTC
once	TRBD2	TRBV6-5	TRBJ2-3	CASSYSGRGADTQYF	TGTGCCAGCAGTTACAGCGGGAGGGGGGCAGATACGCAGTATTTT
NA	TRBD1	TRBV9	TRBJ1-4	CASSGGQGEAEKLFF	TGTGCCAGCAGCGGGGGACAGGGCGAAGCAGAAAAACTGTTTTTT
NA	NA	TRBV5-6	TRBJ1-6	CASSVDTNNSPLHF	TGTGCCAGCAGCGTAGACACTAATAATTCACCCCTCCACTTT